The rows below give T cell receptor beta chains drawn from one sample of a study of blood T cell repertoires in COVID-19. The method was immunoSEQ multiplex PCR; TCRdb's version includes in-frame clones alone and lacks a portion of them. The sample has roughly 300,000 clones; 65% to 90% are singletons. The specimen sequenced was peripheral blood. These receptors all stem from a woman aged 60-70 years with active or convalescent COVID-19. CDR3s include the opening cysteine and the closing phenylalanine or tryptophan. Fields, in order: J gene, D gene, clone size, V gene, CDR3 protein, CDR3 DNA. The D gene is left open where the match is weak. The listing skips clone size in some rows; elsewhere it reads once, few, many or a size class.

j_gene: TRBJ2-3
d_gene: TRBD2
abundance: -
v_gene: TRBV6-5
CDR3aa: CASSSKLAGSYTQYF
CDR3nt: TGTGCCAGCAGCAGCAAACTAGCGGGGTCGTATACGCAGTATTTT

j_gene: TRBJ2-3
d_gene: TRBD2
abundance: -
v_gene: TRBV24-1
CDR3aa: CATSGSGGPTDTQYF
CDR3nt: TGTGCCACCAGTGGTAGCGGGGGGCCCACAGATACGCAGTATTTT

j_gene: TRBJ2-3
d_gene: TRBD2
abundance: -
v_gene: TRBV7-6
CDR3aa: CASSRLAGGTSTDTQYF
CDR3nt: TGTGCCAGCAGCAGACTAGCGGGGGGAACTAGCACAGATACGCAGTATTTT

j_gene: TRBJ2-7
d_gene: -
abundance: -
v_gene: TRBV20-1
CDR3aa: CSASIGGVSSYEQYF
CDR3nt: TGCAGTGCTAGTATAGGGGGGGTGAGCTCCTACGAGCAGTACTTC

j_gene: TRBJ2-1
d_gene: TRBD1
abundance: -
v_gene: TRBV19
CDR3aa: CASEANRGGYNEQFF
CDR3nt: TGTGCCTCCGAGGCGAACAGGGGTGGCTACAATGAGCAGTTCTTC

j_gene: TRBJ1-4
d_gene: -
abundance: many
v_gene: TRBV13
CDR3aa: CASSLSMEGEKLFF
CDR3nt: TGTGCCAGCAGCCTATCAATGGAGGGTGAAAAACTGTTTTTT

j_gene: TRBJ1-1
d_gene: -
abundance: -
v_gene: TRBV23-1
CDR3aa: CASNTIPPDRRPLNTEAFF
CDR3nt: TGCGCCAGCAATACAATCCCCCCCGACAGGCGACCTTTGAACACTGAAGCTTTCTTT

j_gene: TRBJ1-4
d_gene: -
abundance: -
v_gene: TRBV19
CDR3aa: CASSVRGEKLFF
CDR3nt: TGTGCCAGTAGTGTTCGGGGGGAAAAACTGTTTTTT

j_gene: TRBJ1-2
d_gene: -
abundance: -
v_gene: TRBV11-2
CDR3aa: CASMSLSDGYTF
CDR3nt: TGTGCCAGCATGTCCCTAAGCGATGGCTACACCTTC

j_gene: TRBJ2-3
d_gene: -
abundance: -
v_gene: TRBV4-2
CDR3aa: CASSQDSREGGTDTQYF
CDR3nt: TGTGCCAGCAGCCAAGACAGCAGGGAAGGCGGCACAGATACGCAGTATTTT

j_gene: TRBJ1-1
d_gene: TRBD1
abundance: -
v_gene: TRBV14
CDR3aa: CASSQTQGAEGEAFF
CDR3nt: TGTGCCAGCAGCCAAACACAGGGGGCGGAAGGTGAAGCTTTCTTT

j_gene: TRBJ1-2
d_gene: -
abundance: -
v_gene: TRBV21-1
CDR3aa: CASSKGGASGWKGYTF
CDR3nt: TGTGCCAGCAGCAAAGGGGGCGCGAGCGGGTGGAAGGGCTACACCTTC

j_gene: TRBJ2-1
d_gene: TRBD2
abundance: -
v_gene: TRBV15
CDR3aa: CATADRGGDNEQFF
CDR3nt: TGTGCCACCGCAGATAGGGGAGGGGACAATGAGCAGTTCTTC

j_gene: TRBJ2-7
d_gene: -
abundance: -
v_gene: TRBV18
CDR3aa: CASSPPGKGGYEQYF
CDR3nt: TGTGCCAGCTCACCGCCGGGAAAAGGGGGCTACGAGCAGTACTTC

j_gene: TRBJ2-4
d_gene: -
abundance: -
v_gene: TRBV7-9
CDR3aa: CASSSTQGLTKNIQYF
CDR3nt: TGTGCCAGCAGCTCTACGCAGGGTTTGACCAAAAACATTCAGTACTTC

j_gene: TRBJ1-1
d_gene: -
abundance: few
v_gene: TRBV12-3/TRBV12-4
CDR3aa: CASRARAGTEAFF
CDR3nt: TGTGCCAGCCGCGCCAGGGCGGGGACTGAAGCTTTCTTT

j_gene: TRBJ2-5
d_gene: TRBD2
abundance: -
v_gene: TRBV25-1
CDR3aa: CASSEFGVAGPQETQYF
CDR3nt: TGTGCCAGCAGTGAATTCGGCGTAGCGGGCCCACAAGAGACCCAGTACTTC

j_gene: TRBJ1-2
d_gene: TRBD1
abundance: -
v_gene: TRBV6-6
CDR3aa: CASSYWTGIDYTF
CDR3nt: TGTGCCAGCAGTTACTGGACAGGGATTGACTACACCTTC

j_gene: TRBJ2-7
d_gene: TRBD1
abundance: -
v_gene: TRBV4-2
CDR3aa: CASSQDFGTGGIDEQYF
CDR3nt: TGTGCCAGCAGCCAAGATTTCGGGACAGGGGGTATCGACGAGCAGTACTTC

j_gene: TRBJ1-2
d_gene: -
abundance: -
v_gene: TRBV7-2
CDR3aa: CASSSQGIGGYTF
CDR3nt: TGTGCCAGCAGTTCTCAGGGTATCGGTGGCTACACCTTC

j_gene: TRBJ2-3
d_gene: TRBD2
abundance: -
v_gene: TRBV20-1
CDR3aa: CSASSGRGGSTDTQYF
CDR3nt: TGCAGTGCTAGTTCCGGGCGGGGGGGAAGCACAGATACGCAGTATTTT

j_gene: TRBJ1-2
d_gene: TRBD1
abundance: once
v_gene: TRBV7-2
CDR3aa: CASSLATGADGYTF
CDR3nt: TGTGCCAGCAGCTTAGCGACAGGGGCGGATGGCTACACCTTC

j_gene: TRBJ1-3
d_gene: TRBD1
abundance: -
v_gene: TRBV19
CDR3aa: CASSIEIDRGSGNTIYF
CDR3nt: TGTGCCAGTAGTATAGAGATAGACAGGGGCTCTGGAAACACCATATATTTT

j_gene: TRBJ1-6
d_gene: TRBD1
abundance: -
v_gene: TRBV6-2/TRBV6-3
CDR3aa: CASSSTGPNSPLHF
CDR3nt: TGTGCCAGCAGTTCGACAGGGCCTAATTCACCCCTCCACTTT

j_gene: TRBJ1-2
d_gene: TRBD1
abundance: -
v_gene: TRBV29-1
CDR3aa: CSVLDREYGYTF
CDR3nt: TGCAGCGTTCTCGACAGGGAGTATGGCTACACCTTC

j_gene: TRBJ1-2
d_gene: TRBD1
abundance: -
v_gene: TRBV5-4
CDR3aa: CASSLEGGVGYGYTF
CDR3nt: TGTGCCAGCAGCTTGGAAGGGGGCGTCGGCTATGGCTACACCTTC

j_gene: TRBJ2-5
d_gene: -
abundance: -
v_gene: TRBV20-1
CDR3aa: CSASNRGVNQETQYF
CDR3nt: TGCAGTGCTAGTAACCGCGGGGTCAACCAAGAGACCCAGTACTTC

j_gene: TRBJ1-5
d_gene: -
abundance: once
v_gene: TRBV18
CDR3aa: CASSPENQPQHF
CDR3nt: TGTGCCAGCTCACCAGAGAATCAGCCCCAGCATTTT

j_gene: TRBJ2-2
d_gene: TRBD2
abundance: -
v_gene: TRBV7-8
CDR3aa: CASSLAGGATGELFF
CDR3nt: TGTGCCAGCAGCTTAGCCGGGGGGGCCACCGGGGAGCTGTTTTTT

j_gene: TRBJ1-2
d_gene: -
abundance: -
v_gene: TRBV27
CDR3aa: CASRREQGTDYGYTF
CDR3nt: TGTGCCAGCAGAAGAGAACAGGGTACGGACTATGGCTACACCTTC

j_gene: TRBJ1-1
d_gene: -
abundance: -
v_gene: TRBV12-3/TRBV12-4
CDR3aa: CASTITGYTEAFF
CDR3nt: TGTGCCAGCACCATAACGGGGTACACTGAAGCTTTCTTT

j_gene: TRBJ2-1
d_gene: -
abundance: -
v_gene: TRBV5-1
CDR3aa: CASSGRVGADGEQFF
CDR3nt: TGCGCCAGCAGCGGACGGGTGGGGGCCGACGGTGAGCAGTTCTTC

j_gene: TRBJ1-2
d_gene: -
abundance: -
v_gene: TRBV7-9
CDR3aa: CASSLHARQAYGYTF
CDR3nt: TGTGCCAGCAGCTTACATGCCCGCCAGGCCTATGGCTACACCTTC

j_gene: TRBJ2-7
d_gene: -
abundance: -
v_gene: TRBV27
CDR3aa: CASSYPGAYEQYF
CDR3nt: TGTGCCAGCAGTTATCCAGGGGCCTACGAGCAGTACTTC

j_gene: TRBJ2-1
d_gene: -
abundance: -
v_gene: TRBV3-1/TRBV3-2
CDR3aa: CASSHGAPYEQFF
CDR3nt: TGTGCCAGCAGCCACGGTGCCCCGTATGAGCAGTTCTTC